Each of the 14 T cell receptor beta chains below was sequenced from the same sample in a study of blood T cell repertoires in COVID-19. Data came from immunoSEQ multiplex PCR; TCRdb stores just in-frame clones and leaves some out. Of 150,000 to 250,000 clones listed, 70% to 85% are singletons. Input material: peripheral blood. These receptors all come from a human donor with acute or convalescent COVID-19. The donor label of this sample is uncertain.

The gene calls are TRBV18 and TRBJ2-7; D might be TRBD2 (6 bases). V was pared by 3 bases and J by 3 bases, with 15 bases between. This CDR3 is 15 amino acids long. CDR1 and CDR2 from the germline V gene are KGHSH and LQKENI. CDR3 amino acids: CASSPGEASFYEQYF. The CDR3 bases are TGTGCCAGCTCACCTGGGGAGGCCTCTTTCTACGAGCAGTACTTC.

The rearrangement joins TRBV9 to TRBJ1-1, with TRBD1 as a possible D gene (6 bases). The V gene lost 4 bases and the J gene lost 2 bases, with 12 bases spanning the gap. The CDR3 is made up of 14 amino acids. Germline values: CDR1 SGDLS, CDR2 YYNGEE. For the CDR3, the DNA is TGTGCCAGCAGCCCCGGGACATTTAACACTGAAGCTTTCTTT. It codes for CASSPGTFNTEAFF. The whole variable domain, remainder taken from reference TRBV9 and TRBJ1-1, is DSGVTQTPKHLITATGQRVTLRCSPRSGDLSVYWYQQSLDQGLQFLIQYYNGEERAKGNILERFSAQQFPDLHSELNLSSLELGDSALYFCASSPGTFNTEAFFGQGTRLTVV.

The chain is built from TRBV10-3 and TRBJ2-2, with 7 nucleotides matching TRBD2. Germline CDR1 ENHRY, CDR2 SYGVKD. This CDR3 region has 15 residues. J gave up 1 base and V 7 bases, and 6 bases lay outside the gene matches. The CDR3 sequence is CAINPGRVNTGELFF. The CDR3 DNA sequence: TGTGCCATCAACCCGGGGAGGGTGAACACCGGGGAGCTGTTTTTT.

The chain couples TRBV4-1 to TRBJ1-5; tentative D call: TRBD1 (5 bases). V dropped 2 bases and J dropped 4 bases, with 15 bases sitting between them. The CDR3 spans 16 residues. The germline CDR1 and CDR2 sequences are MGHRA and YSYEKL. The CDR3, as DNA: TGCGCCAGCAGCCAAATAGGACACTCAGAAAATCAGCCCCAGCATTTT. It encodes CASSQIGHSENQPQHF.

The chain is built from TRBV24-1 and TRBJ1-2; perhaps TRBD1 as D (6 bases). This CDR3 region has 14 residues. Germline V gene lookup returns CDR1 KGHDR and CDR2 SFDVKD. Trimming cost V 4 bases and J 2 bases, with 10 bases left between them. CDR3 coding DNA: TGTGCCACCAGTGACCGTACAGGGAACTATGGCTACACCTTC. Translated, it gives CATSDRTGNYGYTF.

V usage is TRBV7-2 and J usage is TRBJ1-1, with D possibly matching TRBD1 (5 bases). Per the germline V gene, CDR1 is SGHTA and CDR2 is FQGNSA. This CDR3 spans 13 amino acids. V was trimmed by 7 bases and J by 4 bases, leaving 13 bases between them. The CDR3 coding sequence is TGTGCCAGCAATTCCCGGGGGGGCACTGAAGCTTTCTTT. Translating gives CASNSRGGTEAFF.

The rearrangement joins TRBV10-3 to TRBJ2-3, with TRBD1 identical over 8 bases. J lost 8 bases, V lost 0 bases, and 4 bases had no gene match. The CDR3 consists of 14 residues. Germline V CDR1 and CDR2: ENHRY, SYGVKD. In DNA form, the CDR3 reads TGTGCCATCAGTGAGTCGGACAGGGACATTACGCAGTATTTT. This gives the protein CAISESDRDITQYF.

The V gene is TRBV7-3, the J gene TRBJ1-1; TRBD1 matches at 7 bases. CDR1 and CDR2 from the germline V gene are SGHTA and FQGTGA. V trimming: 1 base; J trimming: 6 bases; junction bases outside the gene matches: 2. This CDR3 contains 13 residues. This chain's CDR3 is CASSLNQGAEAFF. DNA for the CDR3: TGTGCCAGCAGCTTAAATCAGGGGGCTGAAGCTTTCTTT. The complete variable domain, with remaining parts taken from reference TRBV7-3 and TRBJ1-1, reads GAGVSQTPSNKVTEKGKYVELRCDPISGHTALYWYRQSLGQGPEFLIYFQGTGAADDSGLPNDRFFAVRPEGSVSTLKIQRTERGDSAVYLCASSLNQGAEAFFGQGTRLTVV.

The chain carries TRBV5-1 and TRBJ2-3, with D unresolved. The germline gives CDR1 SGHRS, CDR2 YFSETQ. V shed 0 bases and J shed 0 bases, with 8 bases lying between them. The CDR3 spans 15 residues. The CDR3 DNA reads TGCGCCAGCAGCTTGGCCCCACTCAGCACAGATACGCAGTATTTT. Its protein is CASSLAPLSTDTQYF.

V gene TRBV27 combines with J gene TRBJ1-5, with D tentatively TRBD1 (5 bases). The V end was cut by 2 bases, the J end by 0 bases, with 8 bases between. Germline V gene lookup returns CDR1 MNHEY and CDR2 SMNVEV (reference sequence). CDR3 length: 15 amino acids. The CDR3 bases are TGTGCCAGCAGTTTAGCAGGGCTTAGCAATCAGCCCCAGCATTTT. It specifies CASSLAGLSNQPQHF.

This rearrangement joins TRBV9 to TRBJ2-1, with 8 bases aligning to TRBD2. The CDR3 extends over 16 amino acids. Losses at the gene ends were 3 bases for V and 2 bases for J; bases not matched to a gene: 7. CDR1 and CDR2 (germline): SGDLS, YYNGEE. The CDR3 DNA is TGTGCCAGCAGCGAGGGAACCGGGAGGGCCTACAATGAGCAGTTCTTC. Its translation is CASSEGTGRAYNEQFF.

The chain has TRBV28 and TRBJ1-1, with TRBD1 matching over 10 bases. The V gene's germline CDR1 is MDHEN and CDR2 SYDVKM. J was trimmed by 4 bases and V by 6 bases; bases with no gene match: 8. The CDR3 totals 15 residues. The CDR3 spells CASSPSGTGVTEAFF. CDR3 nucleotides: TGTGCCAGCAGCCCATCCGGGACAGGGGTCACTGAAGCTTTCTTT.

J is TRBJ1-4 and V is TRBV6-5; D is ambiguous. This CDR3 contains 15 residues. Germline CDR1 MNHEY, CDR2 SVGAGI. V was shortened by 8 bases and J by 0 bases, with 13 bases between the two germline ends. The CDR3 region has the DNA TGTGCCAGCCTCGTGTTAACGGCAACTAATGAAAAACTGTTTTTT. As protein: CASLVLTATNEKLFF.

This clone was seen more than once but under ten times. The J gene is TRBJ2-5, the V gene TRBV7-3; D perhaps matches TRBD1 (6 bases). With 6 bases removed from V and 5 bases from J, the gap between germline ends came to 19 bases. Germline assignment: CDR1 SGHTA and CDR2 FQGTGA. The CDR3 length is 15 residues. The CDR3 DNA follows: TGTGCCAGCAGTCCAACCCCAGGGGCCGGGGAGACCCAGTACTTC. This encodes CASSPTPGAGETQYF.